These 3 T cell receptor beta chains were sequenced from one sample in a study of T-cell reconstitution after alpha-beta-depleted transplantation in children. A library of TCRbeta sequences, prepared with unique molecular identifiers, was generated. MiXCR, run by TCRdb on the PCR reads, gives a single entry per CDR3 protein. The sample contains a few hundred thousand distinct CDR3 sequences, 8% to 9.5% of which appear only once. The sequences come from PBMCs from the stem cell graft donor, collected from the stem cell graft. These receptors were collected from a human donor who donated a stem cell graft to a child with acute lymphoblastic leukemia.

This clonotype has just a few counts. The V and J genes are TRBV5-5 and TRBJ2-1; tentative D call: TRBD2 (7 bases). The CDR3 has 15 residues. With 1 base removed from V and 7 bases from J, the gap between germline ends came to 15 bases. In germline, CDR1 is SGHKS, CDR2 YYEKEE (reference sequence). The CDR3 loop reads CASSLTGGHQNEQFF. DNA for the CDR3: TGTGCCAGCAGCTTGACGGGGGGCCATCAAAATGAGCAGTTCTTC.

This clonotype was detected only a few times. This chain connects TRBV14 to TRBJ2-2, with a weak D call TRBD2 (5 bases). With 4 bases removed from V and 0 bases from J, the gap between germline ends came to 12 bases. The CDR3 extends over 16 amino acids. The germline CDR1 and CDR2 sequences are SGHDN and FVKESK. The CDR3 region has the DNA TGTGCCAGCAGCCGACTCGGGATTGCGAACACCGGGGAGCTGTTTTTT. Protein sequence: CASSRLGIANTGELFF.

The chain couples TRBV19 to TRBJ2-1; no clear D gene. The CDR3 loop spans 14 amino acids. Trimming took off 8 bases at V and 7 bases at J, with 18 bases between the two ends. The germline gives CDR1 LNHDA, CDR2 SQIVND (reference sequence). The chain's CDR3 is CASGQKGLVNEQFF. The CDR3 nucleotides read TGTGCCAGTGGTCAAAAGGGCCTGGTTAATGAGCAGTTCTTC.